The rows below give T cell receptor beta chains drawn from one sample of a study of cytomegalovirus exposure and HLA in healthy donors. Profiled with immunoSEQ multiplex PCR; TCRdb holds only in-frame clones, not every one. The repertoire holds roughly 200,000 clones, with around four fifths as singletons. Specimen: PBMCs. The receptors were sampled from a middle-aged woman in good health and CMV-seronegative. The CDR3 runs from the conserved cysteine through the conserved F or W. The D gene is left open where the match is weak. Some rows mark clone size as missing; the rest say once, few, many or name a class of expanded clone.

J: TRBJ2-7; D: .; V: TRBV27; size: .; DNA: TGTGCCAGCAGTTTATCGAGCGGGCCCGCCTACGAGCAGTACTTC; CDR3: CASSLSSGPAYEQYF
J: TRBJ1-1; D: .; V: TRBV7-2; size: .; DNA: TGTGCCAGCAGCTTCATGGGGGCTGGGAACACTGAAGCTTTCTTT; CDR3: CASSFMGAGNTEAFF
J: TRBJ2-1; D: TRBD2; V: TRBV11-3; size: .; DNA: TGTGCCAGCAGCCAACGACTAGCGGAGAACAATGAGCAGTTCTTC; CDR3: CASSQRLAENNEQFF
J: TRBJ2-5; D: .; V: TRBV7-3; size: .; DNA: TGTGCCAGCAGCTTAACGAGCGCAACCGGGGAGACCCAGTACTTC; CDR3: CASSLTSATGETQYF
J: TRBJ2-7; D: TRBD2; V: TRBV6-6; size: .; DNA: TGTGCCAGCAGTTACTCGAGGACTAGCGGGAGCTACGAGCAGTACTTC; CDR3: CASSYSRTSGSYEQYF
J: TRBJ1-1; D: .; V: TRBV5-6; size: .; DNA: TGTGCCAGCAGCTCTGTAAGCCAAATCGAGAACACTGAAGCTTTCTTT; CDR3: CASSSVSQIENTEAFF
J: TRBJ2-3; D: .; V: TRBV19; size: .; DNA: TGTGCCAGTCGGACTGTAAGCACAGATACGCAGTATTTT; CDR3: CASRTVSTDTQYF
J: TRBJ1-5; D: TRBD1; V: TRBV2; size: .; DNA: TGTGCCAGCAGAGGGACAGTGAATCAGCCCCAGCATTTT; CDR3: CASRGTVNQPQHF
J: TRBJ2-4; D: TRBD2; V: TRBV30; size: .; DNA: TGTGCCTGCTTCGGTGGGGGGGGTCGGAAAAACATTCAGTACTTC; CDR3: CACFGGGGRKNIQYF
J: TRBJ1-1; D: .; V: TRBV5-4; size: .; DNA: TGTGCCAGCACCCTCGAGCCAGGGGCGAATGTCGCCACTGAAGCTTTCTTT; CDR3: CASTLEPGANVATEAFF
J: TRBJ2-1; D: TRBD1; V: TRBV2; size: .; DNA: TGTGCCAGCTGTCCTCTGTTCGGGACAGGGGGTAACAATGAGCAGTTCTTC; CDR3: CASCPLFGTGGNNEQFF
J: TRBJ2-2; D: .; V: TRBV6-6; size: .; DNA: TGTGCCAGCGGGGCAGGGCAACACGGGGAGCTGTTTTTT; CDR3: CASGAGQHGELFF
J: TRBJ1-1; D: .; V: TRBV6-6; size: few; DNA: TGTGCCAGCAGTTACTCGACTCGGTCCGCGACTGAAGCTTTCTTT; CDR3: CASSYSTRSATEAFF
J: TRBJ1-4; D: TRBD1; V: TRBV5-1; size: .; DNA: TGCGCCAGCAGCCGGGACAGGACTGCAACTAATGAAAAACTGTTTTTT; CDR3: CASSRDRTATNEKLFF
J: TRBJ2-1; D: .; V: TRBV7-2; size: .; DNA: TGTGCCAGCAGCTCTAGGCGGATCTCCTACAATGAGCAGTTCTTC; CDR3: CASSSRRISYNEQFF
J: TRBJ2-6; D: .; V: TRBV7-9; size: .; DNA: TGTGCCAGCAGCTCCCGCATGTGGCCAAGCTCTGGGGCCAACGTCCTGACTTTC; CDR3: CASSSRMWPSSGANVLTF
J: TRBJ2-2; D: .; V: TRBV4-1; size: few; DNA: TGCGCCAGCAGCCCGTGGGACAAGAACACCGGGGAGCTGTTTTTT; CDR3: CASSPWDKNTGELFF
J: TRBJ2-7; D: TRBD1; V: TRBV27; size: .; DNA: TGTGCCGCGTGGGGACAGGGGGGCGGGCAGTACTTC; CDR3: CAAWGQGGGQYF
J: TRBJ2-1; D: .; V: TRBV29-1; size: .; DNA: TGCAGCGCAGAACCAAATGAGCAGTTCTTC; CDR3: CSAEPNEQFF
J: TRBJ1-5; D: TRBD1; V: TRBV28; size: .; DNA: TGTGCCAGCAGGGGTGGACAGGGGGGCCGCATCCAGCAGCCCCAGCATTTT; CDR3: CASRGGQGGRIQQPQHF
J: TRBJ2-7; D: .; V: TRBV27; size: .; DNA: TGTGCCAGCAGTTTATATTATCGGAGCTCCTACGAGCAGTACTTC; CDR3: CASSLYYRSSYEQYF
J: TRBJ2-7; D: TRBD2; V: TRBV7-6; size: once; DNA: TGTGCCAGCAGCTTATTAATGACTAGCGGGCCCTACGAGCAGTACTTC; CDR3: CASSLLMTSGPYEQYF
J: TRBJ2-3; D: TRBD2; V: TRBV6-4; size: .; DNA: TGTGCCAGCAGTGACTCTACTAGCGGACGCACAGATACGCAGTATTTT; CDR3: CASSDSTSGRTDTQYF
J: TRBJ2-1; D: TRBD2; V: TRBV7-7; size: .; DNA: TGTGCCAGCAGCTTAGATCTAGCGGGAGGGCCTAGTGAGCAGTTCTTC; CDR3: CASSLDLAGGPSEQFF
J: TRBJ2-3; D: TRBD1; V: TRBV28; size: once; DNA: TGTGCCAGCAGGCCAGACAGGGGAGCAACAGATACGCAGTATTTT; CDR3: CASRPDRGATDTQYF
J: TRBJ2-1; D: .; V: TRBV6-6; size: .; DNA: TGTGCCAGCAGCCACCCGACTACAACTTCGTACAATGAGCAGTTCTTC; CDR3: CASSHPTTTSYNEQFF
J: TRBJ1-1; D: .; V: TRBV18; size: .; DNA: TGTGCCAGCTCACGGGGACACAACACTGAAGCTTTCTTT; CDR3: CASSRGHNTEAFF
J: TRBJ1-1; D: .; V: TRBV19; size: .; DNA: TGTGCCAGTAGTCAGGGGTTGAACACTGAAGCTTTCTTT; CDR3: CASSQGLNTEAFF
J: TRBJ1-3; D: .; V: TRBV9; size: .; DNA: TGTGCCAGCAGCGTTGGAGGTCGTCTCCGGGCAGAAGGAAACACCATATATTTT; CDR3: CASSVGGRLRAEGNTIYF
J: TRBJ2-5; D: .; V: TRBV2; size: .; DNA: TGTGCCAGCAGTGAATGGGGGGTAGGGGAGACCCAGTACTTC; CDR3: CASSEWGVGETQYF
J: TRBJ1-2; D: .; V: TRBV5-1; size: .; DNA: TGCGCCAGCAGCGCGGGGGGAAACTATGGCTACACCTTC; CDR3: CASSAGGNYGYTF
J: TRBJ2-7; D: TRBD1; V: TRBV6-6; size: .; DNA: TGTGCCAGCAGTTACTCCGGGACAGGGGTCTACGAGCAGTACTTC; CDR3: CASSYSGTGVYEQYF
J: TRBJ2-1; D: TRBD2; V: TRBV19; size: .; DNA: TGTGCCAGTAGTCGGGGGGGGAAGTCCTACAATGAGCAGTTCTTC; CDR3: CASSRGGKSYNEQFF
J: TRBJ1-5; D: .; V: TRBV6-1; size: .; DNA: TGTGCCAGCAGTGAGGGCCCAGGTTATCAGCCCCAGCATTTT; CDR3: CASSEGPGYQPQHF
J: TRBJ2-3; D: .; V: TRBV7-9; size: .; DNA: TGTGCCAGCAGCTTAGTAGCGGACCTCAGCACAGATACGCAGTATTTT; CDR3: CASSLVADLSTDTQYF